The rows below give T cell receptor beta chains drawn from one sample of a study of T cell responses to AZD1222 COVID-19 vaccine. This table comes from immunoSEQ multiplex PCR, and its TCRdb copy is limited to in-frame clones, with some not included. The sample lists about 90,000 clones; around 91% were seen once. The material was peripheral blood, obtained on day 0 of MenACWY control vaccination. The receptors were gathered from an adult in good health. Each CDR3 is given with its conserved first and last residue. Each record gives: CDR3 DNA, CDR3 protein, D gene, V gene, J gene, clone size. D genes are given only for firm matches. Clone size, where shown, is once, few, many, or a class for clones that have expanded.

cdr3_nt: TGTGCCAGCAGTTTTCCCCCGGGAGGAGGTGAGCAGTTCTTC
cdr3_aa: CASSFPPGGGEQFF
d_call: TRBD2
v_call: TRBV28
j_call: TRBJ2-1
clone_size: -

cdr3_nt: TGTGCCAGTAGTATACGGGGCCGGGATGAGCAGTTCTTC
cdr3_aa: CASSIRGRDEQFF
d_call: -
v_call: TRBV19
j_call: TRBJ2-1
clone_size: once

cdr3_nt: TGTGCTAGCAGCCGCGGACAGACTTACGAGCAGTACTTC
cdr3_aa: CASSRGQTYEQYF
d_call: -
v_call: TRBV7-7
j_call: TRBJ2-7
clone_size: -

cdr3_nt: TGTGCCAGCAGTTCAGGGGGACTAGCGGGAGTTGGTGAGCAGTTCTTC
cdr3_aa: CASSSGGLAGVGEQFF
d_call: TRBD2
v_call: TRBV6-5
j_call: TRBJ2-1
clone_size: -

cdr3_nt: TGTGCCAGCAGACCTGGGACTAGCGGGGGTAGGGGCACAGATACGCAGTATTTT
cdr3_aa: CASRPGTSGGRGTDTQYF
d_call: TRBD2
v_call: TRBV6-2/TRBV6-3
j_call: TRBJ2-3
clone_size: -

cdr3_nt: TGTGCCAGCAGCCTTCCCCGACAGGGGGCTGCCTACGAGCAGTACTTC
cdr3_aa: CASSLPRQGAAYEQYF
d_call: TRBD1
v_call: TRBV7-8
j_call: TRBJ2-7
clone_size: -

cdr3_nt: TGTGCCAGCAGTATTCCGGGACTAGCGGATAACAATGAGCAGTTCTTC
cdr3_aa: CASSIPGLADNNEQFF
d_call: TRBD2
v_call: TRBV28
j_call: TRBJ2-1
clone_size: -

cdr3_nt: TGTGCCAGCAGCTTACTGGACGAGCAGTACTTC
cdr3_aa: CASSLLDEQYF
d_call: -
v_call: TRBV7-9
j_call: TRBJ2-7
clone_size: -

cdr3_nt: TGCGCCAGCAGCGGGACAGGGGCAACTAATGAAAAACTGTTTTTT
cdr3_aa: CASSGTGATNEKLFF
d_call: TRBD1
v_call: TRBV5-1
j_call: TRBJ1-4
clone_size: -

cdr3_nt: TGTGCCAGCAGCAAAACTAGCGGGAGTAAAGAGGAGCAGTACTTC
cdr3_aa: CASSKTSGSKEEQYF
d_call: TRBD2
v_call: TRBV7-9
j_call: TRBJ2-7
clone_size: -

cdr3_nt: TGTGCCATTGGCCCGAGCTCCTACGAGCAGTACTTC
cdr3_aa: CAIGPSSYEQYF
d_call: -
v_call: TRBV28
j_call: TRBJ2-7
clone_size: -

cdr3_nt: TGTGCCATCAGTGGGGGATCAGGTGAAAAACTGTTTTTT
cdr3_aa: CAISGGSGEKLFF
d_call: -
v_call: TRBV10-3
j_call: TRBJ1-4
clone_size: -

cdr3_nt: TGTGCCAGTAGCACTTCAGGGGATGAGCAGTACTTC
cdr3_aa: CASSTSGDEQYF
d_call: -
v_call: TRBV19
j_call: TRBJ2-7
clone_size: -

cdr3_nt: TGTGCCACATGGGGCGGGAGGGCCGGCAATGAGCAGTTCTTC
cdr3_aa: CATWGGRAGNEQFF
d_call: TRBD2
v_call: TRBV28
j_call: TRBJ2-1
clone_size: -

cdr3_nt: TGCGCCAGCAGCCAAGAGCCGGGCACTAACTATGGCTACACCTTC
cdr3_aa: CASSQEPGTNYGYTF
d_call: -
v_call: TRBV4-3
j_call: TRBJ1-2
clone_size: -

cdr3_nt: TGTGCCAGCAGCTTAGGTGCAGGGGGCTACTCCGAGCAGTACTTC
cdr3_aa: CASSLGAGGYSEQYF
d_call: TRBD1
v_call: TRBV7-2
j_call: TRBJ2-7
clone_size: -

cdr3_nt: TGTGCCAGCAGCCCGGGGGGCCTAGGTGGCTACACCTTC
cdr3_aa: CASSPGGLGGYTF
d_call: -
v_call: TRBV28
j_call: TRBJ1-2
clone_size: -

cdr3_nt: TGTGCCAGCAGCGTAGGCGGCAGCGCGAGCACAGATACGCAGTATTTT
cdr3_aa: CASSVGGSASTDTQYF
d_call: -
v_call: TRBV9
j_call: TRBJ2-3
clone_size: -

cdr3_nt: TGCGCCAGCAGCCCGGCGGGAGGGGCGCGAGAGACCCAGTACTTC
cdr3_aa: CASSPAGGARETQYF
d_call: TRBD2
v_call: TRBV5-1
j_call: TRBJ2-5
clone_size: -

cdr3_nt: TGCGCCAGCAGCTTGGCTGCGGGGAGCTCCTACAATGAGCAGTTCTTC
cdr3_aa: CASSLAAGSSYNEQFF
d_call: -
v_call: TRBV5-1
j_call: TRBJ2-1
clone_size: -

cdr3_nt: TGCGCCAGCAGCCAACACGCGGGGACTGAAGCTTTCTTT
cdr3_aa: CASSQHAGTEAFF
d_call: -
v_call: TRBV4-3
j_call: TRBJ1-1
clone_size: -

cdr3_nt: TGTGCCAGCAGACCAAGCGCGGGGGCTGGCTACACCTTC
cdr3_aa: CASRPSAGAGYTF
d_call: -
v_call: TRBV28
j_call: TRBJ1-2
clone_size: -

cdr3_nt: TGCGCCAGCAGCCCCGCAGGTCAGCCCCAGCATTTT
cdr3_aa: CASSPAGQPQHF
d_call: -
v_call: TRBV10-1
j_call: TRBJ1-5
clone_size: -

cdr3_nt: TGTGCCAGCAGCTTGGTTCCAAATGTTGGCGGGGAGCTGTTTTTT
cdr3_aa: CASSLVPNVGGELFF
d_call: -
v_call: TRBV5-5
j_call: TRBJ2-2
clone_size: -

cdr3_nt: TGTGCCAGCAGACCAAACCAAGGAATGACCCACAATCAGCCCCAGCATTTT
cdr3_aa: CASRPNQGMTHNQPQHF
d_call: -
v_call: TRBV28
j_call: TRBJ1-5
clone_size: -

cdr3_nt: TGTGCCAGCAGCCGAGGGGGCTCTGGGGCCAACGTCCTGACTTTC
cdr3_aa: CASSRGGSGANVLTF
d_call: -
v_call: TRBV11-1
j_call: TRBJ2-6
clone_size: -

cdr3_nt: TGTGCCAGCAGTCCTCTGGGGACAGGGGTAAGAGATCAGCCCCAGCATTTT
cdr3_aa: CASSPLGTGVRDQPQHF
d_call: TRBD1
v_call: TRBV6-6
j_call: TRBJ1-5
clone_size: -

cdr3_nt: TGTGCCAGCAGTTTATGGGCTAGCGGGAGGGCCAAAAACATTCAGTACTTC
cdr3_aa: CASSLWASGRAKNIQYF
d_call: TRBD2
v_call: TRBV27
j_call: TRBJ2-4
clone_size: -

cdr3_nt: TGTGCCAGCAGCCGGACAGCGAACACTGAAGCTTTCTTT
cdr3_aa: CASSRTANTEAFF
d_call: -
v_call: TRBV11-2
j_call: TRBJ1-1
clone_size: -

cdr3_nt: TGCGCCAGCAGCTCGAACGGGCGAGGAGATGAAAAACTGTTTTTT
cdr3_aa: CASSSNGRGDEKLFF
d_call: -
v_call: TRBV5-1
j_call: TRBJ1-4
clone_size: -

cdr3_nt: TGTGCCAGCAGCCGCTTTGGGGGGCGGGGTAGCTCCTACGAGCAGTACTTC
cdr3_aa: CASSRFGGRGSSYEQYF
d_call: -
v_call: TRBV7-2
j_call: TRBJ2-7
clone_size: many

cdr3_nt: TGCGCCAGCAGCTTGTCGGTCGCTAATGAAAAACTGTTTTTT
cdr3_aa: CASSLSVANEKLFF
d_call: -
v_call: TRBV5-1
j_call: TRBJ1-4
clone_size: -

cdr3_nt: TGTGCCAGCAGTGAAAGGAGCGGGGGGCGGAACACCGGGGAGCTGTTTTTT
cdr3_aa: CASSERSGGRNTGELFF
d_call: TRBD2
v_call: TRBV2
j_call: TRBJ2-2
clone_size: -

cdr3_nt: TGTGCCACCAGCAGAGATCCCGGGGTGGAAAAACTGTTTTTT
cdr3_aa: CATSRDPGVEKLFF
d_call: -
v_call: TRBV15
j_call: TRBJ1-4
clone_size: -

cdr3_nt: TGTGCCAGCAGTTTAGGCGGGGACAGAACCTACGAGCAGTACTTC
cdr3_aa: CASSLGGDRTYEQYF
d_call: -
v_call: TRBV28
j_call: TRBJ2-7
clone_size: -

cdr3_nt: TGTGCCAGCAGTTTATTGGGCCATACCTACGAGCAGTACTTC
cdr3_aa: CASSLLGHTYEQYF
d_call: -
v_call: TRBV28
j_call: TRBJ2-7
clone_size: -

cdr3_nt: TGTGCCAGCAGCTTGGAAAACCACTTAGGACAGTTTGAAGCTTTCTTT
cdr3_aa: CASSLENHLGQFEAFF
d_call: -
v_call: TRBV5-4
j_call: TRBJ1-1
clone_size: -

cdr3_nt: TGTGCCAGCAGCCCCGGACAGGGCCTCTCCTACGAGCAGTACTTC
cdr3_aa: CASSPGQGLSYEQYF
d_call: TRBD1
v_call: TRBV7-9
j_call: TRBJ2-7
clone_size: -

cdr3_nt: TGTGCCAGCAGCGCGATTAGCACAGATACGCAGTATTTT
cdr3_aa: CASSAISTDTQYF
d_call: -
v_call: TRBV7-3
j_call: TRBJ2-3
clone_size: -

cdr3_nt: TGTGCCAGCAGTGAAACCCGACATGAAAAACTGTTTTTT
cdr3_aa: CASSETRHEKLFF
d_call: -
v_call: TRBV2
j_call: TRBJ1-4
clone_size: -

cdr3_nt: TGCAGCGCAACCGGGGCCAACTCCTACGAGCAGTACTTC
cdr3_aa: CSATGANSYEQYF
d_call: -
v_call: TRBV29-1
j_call: TRBJ2-7
clone_size: -

cdr3_nt: TGCGCCAGCAGCTTGGGGCCCCCAGGGAGTGAAGCTTTCTTT
cdr3_aa: CASSLGPPGSEAFF
d_call: -
v_call: TRBV5-1
j_call: TRBJ1-1
clone_size: -

cdr3_nt: TGCGCCAGCAGTGACTGGGCTGAGGGCTATGGCTACACCTTC
cdr3_aa: CASSDWAEGYGYTF
d_call: -
v_call: TRBV10-2
j_call: TRBJ1-2
clone_size: -

cdr3_nt: TGTGCCAGCAGTGAACAGGGGGAAGGGACAGATACGCAGTATTTT
cdr3_aa: CASSEQGEGTDTQYF
d_call: TRBD1
v_call: TRBV25-1
j_call: TRBJ2-3
clone_size: -

cdr3_nt: TGTGCCAGCAGTCACGTGGGGGGGCAGTCTGAAAAACTGTTTTTT
cdr3_aa: CASSHVGGQSEKLFF
d_call: -
v_call: TRBV6-5
j_call: TRBJ1-4
clone_size: -

cdr3_nt: TGTGCCAGCAGTTACTCCAGGGCCGATAATCAGCCCCAGCATTTT
cdr3_aa: CASSYSRADNQPQHF
d_call: -
v_call: TRBV6-5
j_call: TRBJ1-5
clone_size: -

cdr3_nt: TGTGCCAGCAGCTTGGGTTTCGGCAGGGACAATCAGCCCCAGCATTTT
cdr3_aa: CASSLGFGRDNQPQHF
d_call: -
v_call: TRBV5-8
j_call: TRBJ1-5
clone_size: once

cdr3_nt: TGTGCCAGCAGCGCCCAACAGGGAGCTAACTATGGCTACACCTTC
cdr3_aa: CASSAQQGANYGYTF
d_call: -
v_call: TRBV7-8
j_call: TRBJ1-2
clone_size: -

cdr3_nt: TGTGCCAGCAGCCGGACTGACTCACCCCTCCACTTT
cdr3_aa: CASSRTDSPLHF
d_call: -
v_call: TRBV12-3/TRBV12-4
j_call: TRBJ1-6
clone_size: -

cdr3_nt: TGTGCCAGCAGTAAGCAGACAGGAGTCTCCTACGAGCAGTACTTC
cdr3_aa: CASSKQTGVSYEQYF
d_call: -
v_call: TRBV6-5
j_call: TRBJ2-7
clone_size: -

cdr3_nt: TGTGCCAGCAGCTCCGGACAGTCGAAAACCTACAATGAGCAGTTCTTC
cdr3_aa: CASSSGQSKTYNEQFF
d_call: -
v_call: TRBV7-6
j_call: TRBJ2-1
clone_size: once

cdr3_nt: TGTGCCAGCAGACTGACAGGGGAGGGCTACGAGCAGTACTTC
cdr3_aa: CASRLTGEGYEQYF
d_call: -
v_call: TRBV28
j_call: TRBJ2-7
clone_size: -

cdr3_nt: TGTGCCAGCAGCCGGGGGGGTCTGGATGAGCAGTTCTTC
cdr3_aa: CASSRGGLDEQFF
d_call: TRBD2
v_call: TRBV3-1/TRBV3-2
j_call: TRBJ2-1
clone_size: -